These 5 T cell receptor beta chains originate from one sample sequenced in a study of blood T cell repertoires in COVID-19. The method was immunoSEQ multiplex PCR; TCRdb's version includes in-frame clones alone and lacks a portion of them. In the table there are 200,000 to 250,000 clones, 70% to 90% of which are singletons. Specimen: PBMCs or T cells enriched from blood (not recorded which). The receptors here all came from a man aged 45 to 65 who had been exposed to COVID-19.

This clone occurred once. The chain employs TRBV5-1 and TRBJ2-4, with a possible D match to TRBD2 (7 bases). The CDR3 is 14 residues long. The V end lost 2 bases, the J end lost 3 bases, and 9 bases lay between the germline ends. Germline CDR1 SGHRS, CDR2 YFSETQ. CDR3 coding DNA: TGCGCCAGCAGCTTAGGGGGGGACAAAAACATTCAGTACTTC. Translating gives CASSLGGDKNIQYF.

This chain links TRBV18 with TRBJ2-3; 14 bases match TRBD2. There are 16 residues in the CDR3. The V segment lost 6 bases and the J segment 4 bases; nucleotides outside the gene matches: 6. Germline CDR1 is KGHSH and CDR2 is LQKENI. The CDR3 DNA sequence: TGTGCCAGCTCGTCGAGACTAGCGGGAGGGGCAGATACGCAGTATTTT. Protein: CASSSRLAGGADTQYF.

In nucleotides, the CDR3 is TGTGCCAGCAGTTTAGCCTTGAGCTCCTACAATGAGCAGTTCTTC. It specifies CASSLALSSYNEQFF. The chain recombines TRBV27 with TRBJ2-1; no clear D gene. V lost 2 bases, J lost 0 bases, and 8 bases lay in between. The germline CDR1 and CDR2 sequences are MNHEY and SMNVEV (reference sequence). The CDR3 is 15 amino acids.

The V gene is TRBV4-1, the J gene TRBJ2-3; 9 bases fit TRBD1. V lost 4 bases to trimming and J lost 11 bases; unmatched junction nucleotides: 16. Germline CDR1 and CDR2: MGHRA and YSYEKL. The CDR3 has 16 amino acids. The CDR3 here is CASSPAPGQGPFGQYF. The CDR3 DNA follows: TGCGCCAGCAGCCCCGCTCCGGGACAGGGACCTTTCGGGCAGTATTTT.

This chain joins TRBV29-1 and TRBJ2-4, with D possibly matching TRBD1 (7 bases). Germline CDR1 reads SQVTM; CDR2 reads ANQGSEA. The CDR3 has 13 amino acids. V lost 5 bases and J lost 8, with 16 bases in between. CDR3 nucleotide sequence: TGCAGCGTTTCACAGGGGCGCGGGGACATTCAGTACTTC. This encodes CSVSQGRGDIQYF.